This T cell receptor (beta chain) came from a study of T cells in narcolepsy. CDR3 length: 15 residues. Germline CDR1 and CDR2: SGHAT and FQNNGV. V gave up 1 base and J gave up 5 bases, with 13 bases separating them. For this clone: Its target is unknown.

Study-level findings and limits: Autoreactive clonotypes reportedly recurred in blood of same and different patients, not controls. Comparing one patient's CSF and blood CD4+ clonotypes highlighted HCRT- and TRIB2-specific autoreactive clonotypes. In some patient and control memory CD4+ samples, autoreactive clones were absent.

TCRdb's copy holds only in-frame clones and misses some; the assay was immunoSEQ multiplex PCR. The table shows tens of thousands of clones, with around 81% occurring only once. Material: CD45RA- memory CD4+ T cells from PBMCs. This chain connects TRBV11-2 to TRBJ2-3, with D possibly TRBD2 on 6 matching bases. The TCR originated in a human donor with narcolepsy. CDR3 protein: CASSLGGVAGDTQYF. The CDR3, as DNA: TGTGCCAGCAGCTTAGGGGGGGTAGCAGGAGATACGCAGTATTTT.